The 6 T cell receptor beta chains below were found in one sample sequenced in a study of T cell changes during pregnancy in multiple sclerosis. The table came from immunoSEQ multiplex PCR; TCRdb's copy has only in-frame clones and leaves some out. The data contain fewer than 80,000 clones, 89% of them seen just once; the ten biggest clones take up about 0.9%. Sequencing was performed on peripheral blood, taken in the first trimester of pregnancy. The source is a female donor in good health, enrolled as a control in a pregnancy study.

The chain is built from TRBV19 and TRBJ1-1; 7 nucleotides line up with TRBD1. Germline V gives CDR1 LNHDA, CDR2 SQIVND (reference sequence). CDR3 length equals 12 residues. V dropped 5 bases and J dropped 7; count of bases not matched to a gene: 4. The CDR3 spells CASSYDRVEAFF. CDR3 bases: TGTGCCAGTAGTTACGACAGGGTTGAAGCTTTCTTT.

CDR3 residues: CASSLRQRTDTQYF. CDR3 nucleotides: TGTGCCAGCAGCTTACGACAACGCACAGATACGCAGTATTTT. V gene TRBV7-6 combines with J gene TRBJ2-3; D is uncertain. The V end was cut by 2 bases, the J end by 1 base, with 7 bases between. The CDR3 length is 14 residues. Per germline, CDR1 SGHVS and CDR2 FNYEAQ.

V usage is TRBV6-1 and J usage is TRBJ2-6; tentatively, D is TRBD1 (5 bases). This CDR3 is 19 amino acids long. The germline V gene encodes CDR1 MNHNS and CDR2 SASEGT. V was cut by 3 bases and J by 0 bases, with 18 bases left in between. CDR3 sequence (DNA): TGTGCCAGCAGTGACCGAATTACAGGACAAGTCTCTGGGGCCAACGTCCTGACTTTC. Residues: CASSDRITGQVSGANVLTF.

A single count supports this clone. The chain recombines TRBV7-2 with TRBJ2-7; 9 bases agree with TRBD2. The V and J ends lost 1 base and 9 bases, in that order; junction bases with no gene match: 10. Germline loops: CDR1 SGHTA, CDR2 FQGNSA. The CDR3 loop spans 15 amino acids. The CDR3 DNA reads TGTGCCAGCAGCTTAGAGGCGCGGGGGGGACTTAGGCAGTACTTC. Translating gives CASSLEARGGLRQYF.

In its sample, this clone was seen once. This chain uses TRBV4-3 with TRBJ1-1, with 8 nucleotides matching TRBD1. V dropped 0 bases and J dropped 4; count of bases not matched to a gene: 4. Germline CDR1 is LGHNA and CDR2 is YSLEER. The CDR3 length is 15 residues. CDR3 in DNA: TGCGCCAGCAGCCAAGACACAGGGGGGGGCACTGAAGCTTTCTTT. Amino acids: CASSQDTGGGTEAFF.

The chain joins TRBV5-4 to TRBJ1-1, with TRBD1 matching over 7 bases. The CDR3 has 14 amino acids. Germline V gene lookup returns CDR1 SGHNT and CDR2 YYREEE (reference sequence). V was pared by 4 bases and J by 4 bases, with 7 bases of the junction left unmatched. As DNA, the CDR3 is TGTGCCAGCAGCCCACCTTACAGGGGCACTGAAGCTTTCTTT. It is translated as CASSPPYRGTEAFF.